What follows are 10 T cell receptor beta chains derived from one specimen sequenced in a study of sequential checkpoint blockade in melanoma. The treatment: randomized to nivolumab then ipilimumab (arm A) or the reverse (arm B). The repertoire was sequenced with immunoSEQ multiplex PCR; TCRdb's copy has only in-frame clones and lacks some. The sample holds about 7,700 clones; 60% are singletons and the top ten take 8.7%. The input for sequencing was CD8+ T cells sorted from blood (inferred from file names), taken from a patient given nivolumab and ipilimumab in sequence. The receptors come from a human donor with melanoma.

The rearrangement joins TRBV6-6 to TRBJ1-1; TRBD1 matches at 7 bases. Germline V gene sequence: CDR1 MNHNY, CDR2 SVGAGI (reference sequence). V dropped 6 bases and J dropped 7; count of bases not matched to a gene: 5. This CDR3 contains 12 residues. The CDR3, as DNA: TGTGCCAGCAGGCCGGGACAGAATGAAGCTTTCTTT. Its protein is CASRPGQNEAFF.

The J gene is TRBJ2-1, the V gene TRBV27; the D gene is possibly TRBD1 (5 bases). Germline V lookup: CDR1 MNHEY, CDR2 SMNVEV (reference sequence). Deletions cut 6 bases from V and 0 bases from J, with 9 bases between. The CDR3 loop spans 14 amino acids. CDR3 sequence: CASRGPSSYNEQFF. The CDR3 DNA reads as TGTGCCAGCAGGGGGCCGAGCTCCTACAATGAGCAGTTCTTC.

This sequence joins TRBV14 and TRBJ2-7; no firm D call. This CDR3 contains 14 residues. CDR1 is SGHDN, CDR2 FVKESK, per germline. Between the trimmed V and J ends, which lost 0 bases and 1 base, there was a span of 7 bases. The CDR3 is CASSQESLSYEQYF. The CDR3, as DNA: TGTGCCAGCAGCCAAGAAAGCCTATCCTACGAGCAGTACTTC.

The rearrangement joins TRBV4-3 to TRBJ2-7; 7 bases agree with TRBD1. V lost 2 bases, J lost 4 bases, and 8 bases stayed unmatched. CDR1 is LGHNA and CDR2 is YSLEER in the germline V gene. This CDR3 region has 15 residues. This CDR3 is CASSQFVTGKYEQYF. The CDR3, as DNA: TGCGCCAGCAGCCAATTCGTGACAGGGAAATACGAGCAGTACTTC.

The J gene is TRBJ2-7, the V gene TRBV27; D might be TRBD1 (5 bases). This CDR3 is built from 14 residues. The germline V and J ends were trimmed by 6 bases and 2 bases, with 14 bases remaining between them. The V gene's germline CDR1 is MNHEY and CDR2 SMNVEV (reference sequence). This chain's CDR3 is CASSPSRVAYEQYF. CDR3 nucleotide sequence: TGTGCCAGCAGCCCCTCCAGGGTCGCCTACGAGCAGTACTTC.

This clone was counted once. The V call is TRBV6-1, the J call TRBJ1-2; D is perhaps TRBD1 (5 bases). V lost 6 bases to trimming and J lost 3 bases, with 14 bases between them. The CDR3 runs to 14 residues. CDR1 and CDR2 from the germline V gene are MNHNS and SASEGT. The CDR3, as DNA: TGTGCCAGCAGGGGGGACCGGAGGGACTATGGCTACACCTTC. Its protein product is CASRGDRRDYGYTF.

The chain couples TRBV7-9 to TRBJ1-1, with 7 bases identical to TRBD1. Trimming cost V 5 bases and J 9 bases; bases outside gene matches: 18. The germline V gene has CDR1 SEHNR and CDR2 FQNEAQ (reference sequence). The CDR3 extends over 16 amino acids. The CDR3 DNA is TGTGCCAGCAGCCCCCGCCCAGGGACAGCTGAGATTCAAGCTTTCTTT. It is translated as CASSPRPGTAEIQAFF.

The chain links TRBV11-3 to TRBJ1-1; the D gene is possibly TRBD1 (6 bases). Per the germline V gene, CDR1 is SGHNT and CDR2 is YENEEA. The CDR3 spans 13 residues. With 3 bases removed from V and 7 bases from J, the gap between germline ends came to 12 bases. DNA of the CDR3: TGTGCCAGCAGCTTGGGGGCGGCGGGTGAAGCTTTCTTT. This gives the protein CASSLGAAGEAFF.

Note on this clone: This same CDR3 is encoded by further DNA sequences in the sample. The chain uses TRBV7-6 and TRBJ2-7, with a possible D match to TRBD1 (6 bases). There are 13 residues in the CDR3. Trimming shortened V by 3 bases and J by 2 bases, and 8 bases separated the two germline ends. Germline lookup yields CDR1 SGHVS and CDR2 FNYEAQ. The chain's CDR3 is CASSFAGAYEQYF. The CDR3 coding sequence is TGTGCCAGCAGCTTCGCAGGGGCCTACGAGCAGTACTTC.

With respect to this clone: This sample includes further DNA sequences coding for the same CDR3. This chain uses TRBV15 with TRBJ2-7; a weak D match, TRBD2 (6 bases). The CDR3 is made up of 13 amino acids. V dropped 5 bases and J dropped 3 bases, with 11 bases sitting between them. CDR1 LNHNV and CDR2 YYDKDF come from the germline V gene (reference sequence). The CDR3 DNA sequence: TGTGCCACCAGCTCCGGGACTGGCTACGAGCAGTACTTC. It encodes CATSSGTGYEQYF.